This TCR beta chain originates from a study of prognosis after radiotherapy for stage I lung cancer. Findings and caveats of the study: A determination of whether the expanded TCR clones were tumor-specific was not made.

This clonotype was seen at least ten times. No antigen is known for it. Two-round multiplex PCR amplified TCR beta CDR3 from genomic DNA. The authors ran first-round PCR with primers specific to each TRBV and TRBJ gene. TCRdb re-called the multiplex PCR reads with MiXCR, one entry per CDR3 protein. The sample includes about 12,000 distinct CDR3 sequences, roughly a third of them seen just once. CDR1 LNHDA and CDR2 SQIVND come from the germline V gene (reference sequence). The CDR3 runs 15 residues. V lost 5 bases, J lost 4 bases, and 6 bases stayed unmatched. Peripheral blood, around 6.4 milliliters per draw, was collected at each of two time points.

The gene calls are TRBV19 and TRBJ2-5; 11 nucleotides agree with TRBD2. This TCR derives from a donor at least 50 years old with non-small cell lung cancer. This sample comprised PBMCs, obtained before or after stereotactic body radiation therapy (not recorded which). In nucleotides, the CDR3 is TGTGCCAGTAGTGTTACTAGCGGGGGATCAGAGACCCAGTACTTC. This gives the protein CASSVTSGGSETQYF.